These T cell receptor beta chains were read from a single sample in a study of cytomegalovirus exposure and HLA in healthy donors. Measured with immunoSEQ multiplex PCR; TCRdb has only the in-frame clones, and not every one. The sample holds 150,000 to 200,000 clones, 80% seen once. The specimen sequenced was PBMCs. All receptors derive from a woman younger than 45 in good health and CMV-seronegative. Each CDR3 is given with its conserved first and last residue. The D gene is left open where the match is weak.

D gene: TRBD1; J gene: TRBJ2-3; V gene: TRBV7-2; CDR3 DNA: TGTGCCAGCAGCTACACCGGGACAGGGGCAGATACGCAGTATTTT; CDR3 protein: CASSYTGTGADTQYF
D gene: -; J gene: TRBJ1-1; V gene: TRBV2; CDR3 DNA: TGTGCCAGCTGGGAGTCGAACACTGAAGCTTTCTTT; CDR3 protein: CASWESNTEAFF
D gene: TRBD1; J gene: TRBJ1-2; V gene: TRBV5-8; CDR3 DNA: TGTGCCAGCAGCCCCAGGACAGGGACACCTTTGTCCTACACCTTC; CDR3 protein: CASSPRTGTPLSYTF
D gene: -; J gene: TRBJ1-3; V gene: TRBV7-2; CDR3 DNA: TGTGCCAGCAGCTTAGGAGGGACAGGAAACACCATATATTTT; CDR3 protein: CASSLGGTGNTIYF
D gene: TRBD2; J gene: TRBJ2-3; V gene: TRBV5-6; CDR3 DNA: TGTGCCAGCAGCTTTAGTTCACGGGGGGTAGCAGATACGCAGTATTTT; CDR3 protein: CASSFSSRGVADTQYF
D gene: -; J gene: TRBJ1-1; V gene: TRBV5-5; CDR3 DNA: TGTGCCAGCAGCACCGAGACAGGGAACACTGAAGCTTTCTTT; CDR3 protein: CASSTETGNTEAFF
D gene: -; J gene: TRBJ2-3; V gene: TRBV4-3; CDR3 DNA: TGCGCCAGCAGCCAAGATGCGGGACAGTCAGATACGCAGTATTTT; CDR3 protein: CASSQDAGQSDTQYF
D gene: TRBD2; J gene: TRBJ2-3; V gene: TRBV10-3; CDR3 DNA: TGTGCCATACTAGCGGGGGGCGCAGATACGCAGTATTTT; CDR3 protein: CAILAGGADTQYF
D gene: -; J gene: TRBJ1-1; V gene: TRBV5-4; CDR3 DNA: TGTGCCAGCAGCTCACCAGGGGAGACTGAAGCTTTCTTT; CDR3 protein: CASSSPGETEAFF
D gene: -; J gene: TRBJ1-6; V gene: TRBV5-6; CDR3 DNA: TGTGCCAGCAGCTTATTAAATAATTCACCCCTCCACTTT; CDR3 protein: CASSLLNNSPLHF
D gene: TRBD1; J gene: TRBJ2-7; V gene: TRBV2; CDR3 DNA: TGTGCCAACTTTCGGGACAGGGGCTCCTACGAGCAGTACTTC; CDR3 protein: CANFRDRGSYEQYF
D gene: -; J gene: TRBJ2-7; V gene: TRBV4-3; CDR3 DNA: TGCGCCAGCAGCCAAGAGGCCCTGGGGGGCTACGAGCAGTACTTC; CDR3 protein: CASSQEALGGYEQYF
D gene: -; J gene: TRBJ1-5; V gene: TRBV5-6; CDR3 DNA: TGTGCCAGCAGCTTGGTAGGGGCAGGTCAGCCCCAGCATTTT; CDR3 protein: CASSLVGAGQPQHF
D gene: TRBD2; J gene: TRBJ2-1; V gene: TRBV13; CDR3 DNA: TGTGCCAGCAGCTGGTGGAGTAGCGGGCGGAATGAGCAGTTCTTC; CDR3 protein: CASSWWSSGRNEQFF
D gene: -; J gene: TRBJ2-5; V gene: TRBV5-1; CDR3 DNA: TGCGCCAGCGGACGAGAATACAGTGGAGGAGAGACCCAGTACTTC; CDR3 protein: CASGREYSGGETQYF
D gene: -; J gene: TRBJ2-2; V gene: TRBV7-2; CDR3 DNA: TGTGCCAGCAGCCGGACACCCACCGGGGAGCTGTTTTTT; CDR3 protein: CASSRTPTGELFF